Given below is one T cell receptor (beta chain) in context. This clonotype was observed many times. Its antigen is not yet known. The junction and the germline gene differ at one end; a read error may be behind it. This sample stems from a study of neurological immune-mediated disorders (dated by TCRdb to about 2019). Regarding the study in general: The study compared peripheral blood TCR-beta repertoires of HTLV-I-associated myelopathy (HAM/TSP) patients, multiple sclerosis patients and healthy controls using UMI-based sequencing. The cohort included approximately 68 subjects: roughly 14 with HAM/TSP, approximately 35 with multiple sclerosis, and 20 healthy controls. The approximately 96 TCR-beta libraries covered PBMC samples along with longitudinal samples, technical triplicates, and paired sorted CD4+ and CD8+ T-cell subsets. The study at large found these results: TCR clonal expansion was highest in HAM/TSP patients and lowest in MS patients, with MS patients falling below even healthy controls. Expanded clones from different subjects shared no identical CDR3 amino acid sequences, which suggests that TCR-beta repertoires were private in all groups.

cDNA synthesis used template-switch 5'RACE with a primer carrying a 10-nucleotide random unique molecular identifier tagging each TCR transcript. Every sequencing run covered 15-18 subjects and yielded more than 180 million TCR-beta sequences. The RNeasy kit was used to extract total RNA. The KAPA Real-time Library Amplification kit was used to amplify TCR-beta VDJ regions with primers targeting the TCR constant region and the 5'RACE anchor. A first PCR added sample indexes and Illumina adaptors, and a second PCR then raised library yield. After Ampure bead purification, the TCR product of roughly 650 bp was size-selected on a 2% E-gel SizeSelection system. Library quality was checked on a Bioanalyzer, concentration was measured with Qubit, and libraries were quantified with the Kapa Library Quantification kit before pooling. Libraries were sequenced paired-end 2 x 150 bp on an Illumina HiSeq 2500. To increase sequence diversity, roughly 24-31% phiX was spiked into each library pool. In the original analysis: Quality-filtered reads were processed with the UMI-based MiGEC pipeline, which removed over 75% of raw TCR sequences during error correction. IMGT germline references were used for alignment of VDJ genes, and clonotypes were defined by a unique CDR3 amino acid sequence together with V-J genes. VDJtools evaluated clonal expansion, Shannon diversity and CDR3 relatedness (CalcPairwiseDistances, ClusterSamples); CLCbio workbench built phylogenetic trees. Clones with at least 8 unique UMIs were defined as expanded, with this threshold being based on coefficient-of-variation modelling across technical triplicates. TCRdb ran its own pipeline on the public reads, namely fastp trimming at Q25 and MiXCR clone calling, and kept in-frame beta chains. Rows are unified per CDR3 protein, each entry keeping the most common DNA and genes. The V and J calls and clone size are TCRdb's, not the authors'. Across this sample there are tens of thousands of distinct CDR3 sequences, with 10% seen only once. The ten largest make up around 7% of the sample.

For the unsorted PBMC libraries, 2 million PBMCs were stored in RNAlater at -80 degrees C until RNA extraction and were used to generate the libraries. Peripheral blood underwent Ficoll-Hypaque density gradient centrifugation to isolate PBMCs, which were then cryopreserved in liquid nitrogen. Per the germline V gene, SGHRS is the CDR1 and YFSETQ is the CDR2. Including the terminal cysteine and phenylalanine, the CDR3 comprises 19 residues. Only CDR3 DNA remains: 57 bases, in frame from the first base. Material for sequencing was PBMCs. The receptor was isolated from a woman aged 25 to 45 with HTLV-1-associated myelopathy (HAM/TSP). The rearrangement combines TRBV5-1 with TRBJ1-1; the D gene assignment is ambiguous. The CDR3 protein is CASSLGSSGLLLLNTEAFF. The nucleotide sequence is TGCGCCAGCAGCTTGGGGTCGTCGGGATTGTTACTCTTGAATACTGAAGCTTTCTTT.